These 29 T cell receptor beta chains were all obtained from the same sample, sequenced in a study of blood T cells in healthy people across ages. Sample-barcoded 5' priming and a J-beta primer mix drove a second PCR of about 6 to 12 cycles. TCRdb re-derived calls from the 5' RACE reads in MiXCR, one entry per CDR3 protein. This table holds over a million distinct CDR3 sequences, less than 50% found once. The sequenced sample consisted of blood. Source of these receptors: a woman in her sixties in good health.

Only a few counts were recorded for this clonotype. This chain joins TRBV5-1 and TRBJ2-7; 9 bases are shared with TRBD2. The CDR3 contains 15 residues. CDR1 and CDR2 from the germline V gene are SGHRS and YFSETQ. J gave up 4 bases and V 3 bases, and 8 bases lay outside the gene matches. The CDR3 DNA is TGCGCCAGCAGCTGGAAGGCGGGAGGGGCATACGAGCAGTACTTC. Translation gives CASSWKAGGAYEQYF.

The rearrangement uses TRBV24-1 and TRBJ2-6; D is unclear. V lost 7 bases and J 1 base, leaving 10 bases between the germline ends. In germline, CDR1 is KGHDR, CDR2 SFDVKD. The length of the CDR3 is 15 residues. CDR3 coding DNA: TGTGCCACCAGCGGTTCGGGTTCTGGGGCCAACGTCCTGACTTTC. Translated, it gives CATSGSGSGANVLTF.

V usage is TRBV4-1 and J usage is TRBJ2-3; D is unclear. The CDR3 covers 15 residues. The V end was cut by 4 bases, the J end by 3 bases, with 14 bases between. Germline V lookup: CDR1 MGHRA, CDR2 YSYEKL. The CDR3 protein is CASSLVSAPTDTQYF. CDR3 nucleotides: TGCGCCAGCAGCCTGGTCAGCGCCCCGACAGATACGCAGTATTTT.

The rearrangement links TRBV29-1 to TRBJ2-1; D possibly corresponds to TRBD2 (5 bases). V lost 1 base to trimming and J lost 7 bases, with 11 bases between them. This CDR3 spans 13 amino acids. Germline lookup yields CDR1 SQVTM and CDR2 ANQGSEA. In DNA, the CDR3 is TGCAGCGTTGAAGGGTGGACTTCGAATGAGCAGTTCTTC. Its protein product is CSVEGWTSNEQFF.

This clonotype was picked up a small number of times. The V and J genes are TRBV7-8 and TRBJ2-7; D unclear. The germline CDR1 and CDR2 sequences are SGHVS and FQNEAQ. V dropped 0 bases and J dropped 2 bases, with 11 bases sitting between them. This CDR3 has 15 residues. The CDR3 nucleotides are TGTGCCAGCAGCTTAGCACGCGTGGGAACCTACGAGCAGTACTTC. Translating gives CASSLARVGTYEQYF.

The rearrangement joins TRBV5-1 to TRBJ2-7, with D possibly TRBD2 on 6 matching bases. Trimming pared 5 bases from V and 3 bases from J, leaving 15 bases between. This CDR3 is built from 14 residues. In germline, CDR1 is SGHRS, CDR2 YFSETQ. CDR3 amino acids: CASSGGTPLYEQYF. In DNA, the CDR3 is TGCGCCAGCAGTGGAGGGACCCCCCTCTACGAGCAGTACTTC.

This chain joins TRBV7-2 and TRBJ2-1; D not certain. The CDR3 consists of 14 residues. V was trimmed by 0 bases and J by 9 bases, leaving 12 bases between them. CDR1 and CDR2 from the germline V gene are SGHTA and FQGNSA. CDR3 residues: CASSLAILRGEQFF. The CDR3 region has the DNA TGTGCCAGCAGCTTAGCTATTCTTCGCGGTGAGCAGTTCTTC.

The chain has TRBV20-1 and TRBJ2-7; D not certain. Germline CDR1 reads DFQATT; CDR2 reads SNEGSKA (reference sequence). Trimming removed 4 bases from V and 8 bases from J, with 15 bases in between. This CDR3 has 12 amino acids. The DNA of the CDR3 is TGCAGTGCTACCCCGGGCTCGTACCAGCAGTACTTC. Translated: CSATPGSYQQYF.

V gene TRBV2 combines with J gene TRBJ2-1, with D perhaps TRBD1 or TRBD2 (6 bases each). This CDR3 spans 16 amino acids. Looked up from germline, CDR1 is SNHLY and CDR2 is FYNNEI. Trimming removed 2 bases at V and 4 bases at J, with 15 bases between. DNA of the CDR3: TGTGCCAGCAGTGAAACGGGGGCAGGGGTTTACAATGAGCAGTTCTTC. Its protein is CASSETGAGVYNEQFF.

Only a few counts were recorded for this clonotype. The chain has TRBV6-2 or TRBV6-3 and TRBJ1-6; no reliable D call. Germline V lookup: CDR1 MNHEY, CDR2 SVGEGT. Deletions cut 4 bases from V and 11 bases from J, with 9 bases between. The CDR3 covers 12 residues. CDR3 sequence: CASSSSRAPLHF. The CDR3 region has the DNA TGTGCCAGCAGTTCCTCTAGAGCACCCCTCCACTTT.

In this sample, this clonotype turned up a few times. DNA for the CDR3: TGTGCCAGCAGTTACTCCAATAACAATGAGCAGTTCTTC. It translates to CASSYSNNNEQFF. This rearrangement joins TRBV6-5 to TRBJ2-1; unclear D gene. CDR3 length equals 13 residues. CDR1 and CDR2 from the germline V gene are MNHEY and SVGAGI. V lost 0 bases to trimming and J lost 5 bases, with 5 bases between them.

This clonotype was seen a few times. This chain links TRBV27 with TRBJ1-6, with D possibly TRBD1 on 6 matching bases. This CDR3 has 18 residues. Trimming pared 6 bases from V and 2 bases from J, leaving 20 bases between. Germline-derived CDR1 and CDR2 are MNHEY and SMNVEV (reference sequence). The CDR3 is CASSLGGGRGTYNSPLHF. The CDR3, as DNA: TGTGCCAGCAGCCTCGGCGGGGGCCGAGGCACCTATAATTCACCCCTCCACTTT.

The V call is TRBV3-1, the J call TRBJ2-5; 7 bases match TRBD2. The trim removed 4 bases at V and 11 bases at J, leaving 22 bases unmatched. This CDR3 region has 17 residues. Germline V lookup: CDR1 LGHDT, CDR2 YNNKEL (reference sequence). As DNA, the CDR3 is TGTGCCAGCAGCCCTCGGGGTGGCCTAGCGGCTGGCCGTCAGCAGTACTTC. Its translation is CASSPRGGLAAGRQQYF.

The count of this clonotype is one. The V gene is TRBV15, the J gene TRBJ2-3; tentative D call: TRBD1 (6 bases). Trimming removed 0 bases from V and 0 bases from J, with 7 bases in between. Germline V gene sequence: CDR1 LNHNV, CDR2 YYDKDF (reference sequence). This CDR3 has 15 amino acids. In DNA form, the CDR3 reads TGTGCCACCAGCAGAGAGGACAGTAGCACAGATACGCAGTATTTT. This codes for CATSREDSSTDTQYF.

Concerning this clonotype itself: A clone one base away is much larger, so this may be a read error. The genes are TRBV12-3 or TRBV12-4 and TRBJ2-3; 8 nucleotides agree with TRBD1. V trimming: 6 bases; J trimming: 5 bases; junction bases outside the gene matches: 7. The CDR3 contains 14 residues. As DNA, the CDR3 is TGTGCCAGCAGCACAGGGGGTGCGGGAGATACGCAGTATTTT. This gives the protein CASSTGGAGDTQYF.

The CDR3 loop is CASSLDPRWSFF. CDR3 DNA sequence: TGTGCCAGCAGCTTAGATCCCCGTTGGTCGTTCTTC. The J gene is TRBJ2-1, the V gene TRBV7-9, with D unresolved. Germline V lookup: CDR1 SEHNR, CDR2 FQNEAQ (reference sequence). This CDR3 is built from 12 residues. V lost 1 base, J lost 15 bases, and 13 bases lay in between.

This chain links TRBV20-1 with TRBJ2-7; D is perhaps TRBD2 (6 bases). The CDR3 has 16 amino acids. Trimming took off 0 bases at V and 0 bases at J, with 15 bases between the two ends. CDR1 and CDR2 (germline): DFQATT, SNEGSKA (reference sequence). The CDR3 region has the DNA TGCAGTGCTAGAGATCAGGCGGGGAGGAGCTCCTACGAGCAGTACTTC. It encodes CSARDQAGRSSYEQYF.

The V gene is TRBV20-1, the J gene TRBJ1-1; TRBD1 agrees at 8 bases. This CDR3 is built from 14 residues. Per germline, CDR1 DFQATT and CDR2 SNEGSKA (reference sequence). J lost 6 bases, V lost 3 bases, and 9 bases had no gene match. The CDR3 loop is CSARGDRFGAEAFF. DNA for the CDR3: TGCAGTGCTAGGGGGGACAGGTTTGGGGCTGAAGCTTTCTTT.

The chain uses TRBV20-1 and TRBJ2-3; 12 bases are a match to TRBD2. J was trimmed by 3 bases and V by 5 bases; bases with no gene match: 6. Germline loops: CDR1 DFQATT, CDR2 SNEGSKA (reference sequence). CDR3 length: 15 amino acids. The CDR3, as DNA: TGCAGTGCTCCCGCTAGCGGGAGGGCGACAGATACGCAGTATTTT. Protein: CSAPASGRATDTQYF.

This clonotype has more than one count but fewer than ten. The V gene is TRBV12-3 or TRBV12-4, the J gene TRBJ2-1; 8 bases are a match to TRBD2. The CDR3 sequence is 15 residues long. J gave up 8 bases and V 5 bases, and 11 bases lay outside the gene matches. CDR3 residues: CASSHIAGLGDEQFF. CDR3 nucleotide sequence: TGTGCCAGCAGTCACATAGCGGGATTGGGTGATGAGCAGTTCTTC.

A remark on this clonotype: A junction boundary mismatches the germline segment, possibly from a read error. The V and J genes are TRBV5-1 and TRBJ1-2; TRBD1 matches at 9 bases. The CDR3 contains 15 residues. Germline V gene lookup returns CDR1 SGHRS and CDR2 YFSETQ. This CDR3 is CVSSLAGGQGHGYTF. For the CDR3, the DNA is TGCGTCAGCAGCTTGGCCGGAGGACAGGGGCACGGCTACACCTTC.

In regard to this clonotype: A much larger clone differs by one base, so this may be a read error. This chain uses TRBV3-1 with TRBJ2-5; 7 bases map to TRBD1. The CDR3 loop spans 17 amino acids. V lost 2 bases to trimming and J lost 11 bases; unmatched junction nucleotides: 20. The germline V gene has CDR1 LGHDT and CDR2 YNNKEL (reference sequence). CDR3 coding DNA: TGTGCCAGCAGCCAATTACCCCCGGGACAGACATACAATGAGCAGTACTTC. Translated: CASSQLPPGQTYNEQYF.

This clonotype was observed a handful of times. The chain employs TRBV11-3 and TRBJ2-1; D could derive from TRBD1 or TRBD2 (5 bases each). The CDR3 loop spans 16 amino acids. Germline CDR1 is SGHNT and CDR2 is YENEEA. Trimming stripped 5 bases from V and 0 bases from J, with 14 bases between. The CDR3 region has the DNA TGTGCCAGCAGCCGAGGGACCAGCGGCTCCTACAATGAGCAGTTCTTC. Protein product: CASSRGTSGSYNEQFF.

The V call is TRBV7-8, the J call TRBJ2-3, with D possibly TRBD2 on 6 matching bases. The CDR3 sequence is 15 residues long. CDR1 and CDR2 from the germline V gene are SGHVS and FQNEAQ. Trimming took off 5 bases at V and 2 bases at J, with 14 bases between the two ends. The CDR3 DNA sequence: TGTGCCAGCAGCCCCGGACTAATGAACACAGATACGCAGTATTTT. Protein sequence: CASSPGLMNTDTQYF.

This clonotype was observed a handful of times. This CDR3 is CASSPSGGSPYEQYF. CDR3 DNA sequence: TGTGCCAGCAGCCCATCCGGCGGGAGCCCTTACGAGCAGTACTTC. The V gene is TRBV9, the J gene TRBJ2-7, with 7 bases lining up with TRBD2. This CDR3 spans 15 amino acids. V was clipped by 4 bases and J by 4 bases; unmatched bases: 11. From germline, CDR1 is SGDLS and CDR2 YYNGEE.

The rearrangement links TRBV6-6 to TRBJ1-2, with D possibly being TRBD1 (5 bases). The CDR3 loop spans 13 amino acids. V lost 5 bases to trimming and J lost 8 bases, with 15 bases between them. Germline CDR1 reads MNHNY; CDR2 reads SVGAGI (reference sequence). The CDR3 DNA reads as TGTGCCAGCAGTGATCCAGGGTCCTTGGGCTACACCTTC. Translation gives CASSDPGSLGYTF.

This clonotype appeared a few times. The CDR3 DNA reads as TGTGCCAGCAGTGAAGGCGGGAGGTCGGAGACCCAGTACTTC. Its translation: CASSEGGRSETQYF. V usage is TRBV25-1 and J usage is TRBJ2-5; TRBD2 matches at 8 bases. After removal of 2 bases from V and 5 bases from J, the junction contained 4 bases not matched to a gene. Germline V gene sequence: CDR1 MGHDK, CDR2 SYGVNS. The CDR3 spans 14 residues.

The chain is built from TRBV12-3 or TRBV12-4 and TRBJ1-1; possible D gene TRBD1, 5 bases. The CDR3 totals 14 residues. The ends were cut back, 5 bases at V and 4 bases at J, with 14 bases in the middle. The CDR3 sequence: CASSPGAFATEAFF. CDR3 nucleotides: TGTGCCAGCAGTCCCGGGGCCTTCGCCACTGAAGCTTTCTTT.

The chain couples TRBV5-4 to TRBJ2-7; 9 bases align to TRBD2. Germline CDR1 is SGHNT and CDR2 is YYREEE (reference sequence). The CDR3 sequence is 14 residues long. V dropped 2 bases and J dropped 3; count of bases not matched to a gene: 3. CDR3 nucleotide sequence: TGTGCCAGCAGCTTTGATAGCGGGAGCTACGAGCAGTACTTC. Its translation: CASSFDSGSYEQYF.